This TCR beta chain is drawn from a study of T cells expressing NK-cell markers. Study information: The TCR beta repertoires were obtained from sorted CD3+CD56+NKG2C+, CD3+CD56+NKG2C- and CD3+CD56-NKG2C+ T cells. Among eight sequenced donors, seven carried HCMV seropositivity while one was seronegative.

Findings of the study overall: HCMV specificity of expanded NKG2C+ T cell clones remained unclear. Roughly 6 donors showed dominant NKG2C+ clonotypes comprising roughly 1.0-7.5% of their CD8+ T cells.

In the case of this clonotype: Its cognate antigen is unknown.

There are 17 residues in the CDR3. Germline V gene sequence: CDR1 MGHRA, CDR2 YSYEKL. TCRdb re-called the 5' RACE reads; every CDR3 protein appears as one record, without DNA. Recorded for this sample: 150,000 or so distinct CDR3 sequences. The sequence was collected from a woman between 50 and 59 years old in good health. The rearrangement uses TRBV4-1 and TRBJ2-7. The sample consisted of blood T cells: a sorted CD56 or NKG2C T cell subset, CD4+ or CD8+ T cells, or bulk PBMC T cells (not recorded which). The CDR3 sequence is CASSQEGSAGRFHEQYF.